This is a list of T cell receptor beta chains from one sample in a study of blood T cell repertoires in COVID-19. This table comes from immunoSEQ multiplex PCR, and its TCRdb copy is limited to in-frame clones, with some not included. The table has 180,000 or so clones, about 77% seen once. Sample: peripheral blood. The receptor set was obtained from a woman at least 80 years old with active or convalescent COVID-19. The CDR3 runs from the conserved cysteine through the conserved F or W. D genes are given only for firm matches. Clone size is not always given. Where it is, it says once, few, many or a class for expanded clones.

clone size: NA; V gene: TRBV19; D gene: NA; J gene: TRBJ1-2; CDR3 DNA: TGTGCCAGTAGTGAGTCTGGAGGCACTAACTATGGCTACACCTTC; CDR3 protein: CASSESGGTNYGYTF
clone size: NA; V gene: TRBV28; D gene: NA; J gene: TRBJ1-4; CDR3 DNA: TGTGCCAGCAAAAGGGGGGGACCAACTAATGAAAAACTGTTTTTT; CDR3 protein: CASKRGGPTNEKLFF
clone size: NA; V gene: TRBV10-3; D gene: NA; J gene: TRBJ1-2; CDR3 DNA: TGTGCCATCGGCGGGCAGGACTATGGCTACACCTTC; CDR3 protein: CAIGGQDYGYTF
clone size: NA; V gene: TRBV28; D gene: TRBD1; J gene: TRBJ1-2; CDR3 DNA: TGTGCCAGCAGTTCTCCGGGACAGGGGGCTTCTGTTGGCTACACCTTC; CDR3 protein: CASSSPGQGASVGYTF
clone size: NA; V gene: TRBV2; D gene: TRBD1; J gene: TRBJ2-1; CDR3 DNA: TGTGCCAGCAGTGCGGTGGGGACAGGGTTCGGCCTGGGGTTCTTC; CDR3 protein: CASSAVGTGFGLGFF
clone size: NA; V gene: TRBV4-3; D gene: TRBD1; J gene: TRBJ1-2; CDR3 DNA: TGCGCCAGCAGCCGCCTAGGGACAGAGGCTTTCTATGGCTACACCTTC; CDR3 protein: CASSRLGTEAFYGYTF
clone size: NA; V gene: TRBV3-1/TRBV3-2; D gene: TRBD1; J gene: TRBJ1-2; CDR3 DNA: TGTGCCAGCACCAGGACAGGGAGCGGCTACACCTTC; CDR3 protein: CASTRTGSGYTF
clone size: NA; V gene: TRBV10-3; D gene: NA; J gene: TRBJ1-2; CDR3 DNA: TGTGCCATCAGTGAACAAGCAGGCTATGGCTACACCTTC; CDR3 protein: CAISEQAGYGYTF
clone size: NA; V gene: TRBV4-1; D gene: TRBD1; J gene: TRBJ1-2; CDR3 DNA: TGCGCCAGCAGCCAAGATCGATCAGGGGGTTTGTTGGGCTACACCTTC; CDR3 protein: CASSQDRSGGLLGYTF
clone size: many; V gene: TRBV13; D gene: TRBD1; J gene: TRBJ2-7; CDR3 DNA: TGTGCCAGCAGCCCGCGGACAGGGGTCTTCGAGCAGTACTTC; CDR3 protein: CASSPRTGVFEQYF
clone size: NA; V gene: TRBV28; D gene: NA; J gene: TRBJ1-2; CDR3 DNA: TGTGCCAGCAGTTTAGGGAGAGGCCTAAATAACTATGGCTACACCTTC; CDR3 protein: CASSLGRGLNNYGYTF
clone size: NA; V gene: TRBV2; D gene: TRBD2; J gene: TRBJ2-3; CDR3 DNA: TGTGCCGGAAGCAGCGGGATCCGTGGAGATACGCAGTATTTT; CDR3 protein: CAGSSGIRGDTQYF
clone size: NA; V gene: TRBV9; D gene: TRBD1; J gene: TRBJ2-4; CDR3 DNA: TGTGCCAGCAGCCTCCAACCCCAGACAGGGTTCACTTTCGAAAACATTCAGTACTTC; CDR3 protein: CASSLQPQTGFTFENIQYF
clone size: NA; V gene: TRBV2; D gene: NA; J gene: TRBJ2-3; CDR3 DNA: TGTGCCAGCAGTATAAGGGGAGATACGCAGTATTTT; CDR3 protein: CASSIRGDTQYF
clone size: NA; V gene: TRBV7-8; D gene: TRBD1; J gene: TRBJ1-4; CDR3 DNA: TGTGCCAGCAGCCGCGACAGGGAAAATGAAAAACTGTTTTTT; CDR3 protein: CASSRDRENEKLFF
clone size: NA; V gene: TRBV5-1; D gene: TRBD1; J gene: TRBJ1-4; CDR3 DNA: TGCGCCAGCAGCCGGGGACAGGGATGGGCTAATGAAAAACTGTTTTTT; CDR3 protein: CASSRGQGWANEKLFF
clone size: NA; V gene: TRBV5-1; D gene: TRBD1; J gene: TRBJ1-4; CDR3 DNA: TGCGCCAGCTCGGAACAAATTACAGGGGCGGGAGAAAAACTGTTTTTT; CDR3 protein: CASSEQITGAGEKLFF
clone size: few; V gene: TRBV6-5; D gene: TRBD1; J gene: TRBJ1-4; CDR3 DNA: TGTGCCAGCAGTTACTCGGACAGGGGCTATGAAAAACTGTTTTTT; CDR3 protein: CASSYSDRGYEKLFF